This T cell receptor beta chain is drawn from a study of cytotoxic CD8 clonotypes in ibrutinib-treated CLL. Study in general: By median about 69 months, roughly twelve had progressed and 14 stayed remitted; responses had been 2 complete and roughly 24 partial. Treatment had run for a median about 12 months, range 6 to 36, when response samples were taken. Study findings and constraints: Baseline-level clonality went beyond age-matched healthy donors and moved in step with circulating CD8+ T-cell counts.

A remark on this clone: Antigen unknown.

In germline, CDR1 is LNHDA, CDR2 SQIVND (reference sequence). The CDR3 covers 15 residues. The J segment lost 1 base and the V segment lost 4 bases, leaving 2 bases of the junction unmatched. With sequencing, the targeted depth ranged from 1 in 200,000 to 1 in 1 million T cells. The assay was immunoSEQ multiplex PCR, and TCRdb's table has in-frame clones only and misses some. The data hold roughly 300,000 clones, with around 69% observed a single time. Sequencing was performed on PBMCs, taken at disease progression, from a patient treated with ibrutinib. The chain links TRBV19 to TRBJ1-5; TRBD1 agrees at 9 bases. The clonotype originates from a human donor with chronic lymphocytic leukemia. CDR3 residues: CASSRQGVSNQPQHF. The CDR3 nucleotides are TGTGCCAGTAGTAGACAGGGGGTGAGCAATCAGCCCCAGCATTTT.